The 16 T cell receptor beta chains below were found in one sample sequenced in a study of T cells in Graves' hyperthyroidism and ophthalmopathy. It was RNA transcripts that yielded the amplified TCR beta CDR3 regions. A first-round RT-PCR of the TCR CDR3 used the HTBI primer set. From the multiplex PCR reads, TCRdb called clonotypes with MiXCR, one entry per CDR3 protein. The sample lists hundreds of thousands of distinct CDR3 sequences, about 15% occurring once. The sequenced material came from blood. The receptors were sampled from a young woman with Graves' hyperthyroidism that later progressed to Graves' ophthalmopathy.

About this clonotype: This sequence may be a read error, since a much larger clone differs from it by one base. This chain links TRBV24-1 with TRBJ2-1; 9 bases line up with TRBD2. The CDR3 spans 18 residues. CDR1 and CDR2 from the germline V gene are KGHDR and SFDVKD. In DNA form, the CDR3 reads TGTGCCACCAGTGATTTCACACTTGGGACTAGCCCATACAATGAGCAGATCTTC. This sequence encodes CATSDFTLGTSPYNEQIF.

This clonotype was recorded at least ten times. V usage is TRBV5-1 and J usage is TRBJ1-1, with 9 bases matching TRBD1. The CDR3 extends over 16 amino acids. Unmatched junction bases numbered 7, after V lost 4 bases and J lost 0 bases. Germline CDR1 SGHRS, CDR2 YFSETQ. CDR3 sequence reads: CASSVGTGLMNTEAFF. The CDR3 DNA is TGCGCCAGCAGCGTCGGGACAGGGCTCATGAACACTGAAGCTTTCTTT.

This clonotype was seen ten or more times. The chain carries TRBV11-2 and TRBJ2-7, with D perhaps given as TRBD1 or TRBD2 (6 bases each). The CDR3 is made up of 16 amino acids. Germline V gene data show CDR1 as SGHAT and CDR2 as FQNNGV. V lost 2 bases and J lost 7, with 21 bases in between. This CDR3 is CASSLNPGGNLVEQYF. The CDR3 DNA sequence: TGTGCCAGCAGCTTAAATCCCGGGGGCAACCTAGTGGAGCAGTACTTC.

The sample holds many counts of this clonotype. The V and J genes are TRBV12-3 or TRBV12-4 and TRBJ2-7; D possibly corresponds to TRBD1 (5 bases). With 6 bases removed from V and 3 bases from J, the gap between germline ends came to 9 bases. This CDR3 comprises 12 residues. The CDR3 loop reads CASSLRVYEQYF. In nucleotides, the CDR3 is TGTGCCAGCAGCCTCAGGGTCTACGAGCAGTACTTC.

The chain is built from TRBV6-4 and TRBJ1-2, with a possible D match to TRBD1 (5 bases). The CDR3 runs 19 residues. Per germline, CDR1 MRHNA and CDR2 SNTAGT. V was pared by 6 bases and J by 4 bases, with 30 bases between. CDR3 sequence (DNA): TGTGCCAGCAGCGAAACCTACGGGGGGACGGGCCGGTTGTTCTATGGCTACACCTTC. Translating gives CASSETYGGTGRLFYGYTF.

This clonotype showed up many times. The rearrangement uses TRBV9 and TRBJ2-5; D may be TRBD1 or TRBD2 (5 bases each). The V and J ends lost 3 bases and 2 bases respectively, with 14 bases between them. Germline V gene data show CDR1 as SGDLS and CDR2 as YYNGEE. There are 15 residues in the CDR3. The CDR3 here is CASSGGWGGQETQYF. CDR3 nucleotide sequence: TGTGCCAGCAGCGGAGGTTGGGGCGGGCAAGAGACCCAGTACTTC.

In this sample, this clonotype turned up many times. The chain carries TRBV20-1 and TRBJ1-1; the D is unclear. The V gene lost 1 base and the J gene lost 0 bases, with 9 bases spanning the gap. Germline V gene data show CDR1 as DFQATT and CDR2 as SNEGSKA (reference sequence). The CDR3 runs 14 residues. CDR3 in amino acids: CSARGLSMNTEAFF. The CDR3 nucleotides are TGCAGTGCTAGAGGGTTAAGCATGAACACTGAAGCTTTCTTT.

The genes are TRBV25-1 and TRBJ2-5; D may correspond to TRBD1 or TRBD2 (6 bases each). CDR1 is MGHDK, CDR2 SYGVNS, per germline. The V end was cut by 5 bases, the J end by 4 bases, with 20 bases between. The CDR3 runs 16 residues. CDR3 bases: TGTGCCAGCAGTAGGGGTGGGGGGCCCCAGGTAGAGACCCAGTACTTC. The encoded protein is CASSRGGGPQVETQYF.

The V and J genes are TRBV9 and TRBJ2-3; D might be TRBD1 (6 bases). Germline lookup yields CDR1 SGDLS and CDR2 YYNGEE. V dropped 4 bases and J dropped 1 base, with 13 bases sitting between them. The CDR3 sequence is 15 residues long. The CDR3 DNA reads TGTGCCAGCAGCCAGGCCCGGACAGGCACAGATACGCAGTATTTT. Its translation is CASSQARTGTDTQYF.

This clonotype was found many times. The chain recombines TRBV2 with TRBJ2-1; TRBD1 matches 7 bases. Germline V lookup: CDR1 SNHLY, CDR2 FYNNEI. This CDR3 spans 10 amino acids. V lost 7 bases to trimming and J lost 10 bases; unmatched junction nucleotides: 1. For the CDR3, the DNA is TGTGCCAGCAAGGGGGCCGAGCAGTTCTTC. Translating gives CASKGAEQFF.

This clonotype was recorded at least ten times. J is TRBJ2-7 and V is TRBV6-1; the match to TRBD2 covers 16 bases. The CDR3 sequence is 16 residues long. Unmatched junction bases numbered 6, after V lost 6 bases and J lost 4 bases. CDR1 is MNHNS and CDR2 is SASEGT in the germline V gene. CDR3 nucleotides: TGTGCCAGCAGCGCAGGGACTAGCGGGAGGGCGTACGAGCAGTACTTC. This codes for CASSAGTSGRAYEQYF.

The table lists this clonotype with many counts. This chain links TRBV6-2 or TRBV6-3 with TRBJ2-1, with 10 bases matching TRBD2. The germline V gene encodes CDR1 MNHEY and CDR2 SVGEGT. The CDR3 loop spans 18 amino acids. J lost 4 bases, V lost 5 bases, and 14 bases had no gene match. In DNA form, the CDR3 reads TGTGCCAGCAGTCCCGGACTAGCGGCCTGGGCTGTTTACAATGAGCAGTTCTTC. This encodes CASSPGLAAWAVYNEQFF.

Turning to this clonotype: A much bigger clone sits one base away, suggesting this may be a read error. The gene calls are TRBV5-1 and TRBJ1-6; D unclear. This CDR3 is 14 amino acids long. Germline CDR1 and CDR2: SGHRS and YFSETQ. The CDR3 DNA sequence: TGCGCCAGCGGCTTGGGGTCGGATAATTCACCCCTCCACTTT. It is translated as CASGLGSDNSPLHF.

This clonotype appeared many times. This chain links TRBV28 with TRBJ1-2; a weak D match, TRBD1 (6 bases). The V end was cut by 4 bases, the J end by 10 bases, with 13 bases between. The CDR3 totals 12 residues. The germline V gene has CDR1 MDHEN and CDR2 SYDVKM. CDR3 DNA sequence: TGTGCCAGCAGTTCTGGGGGGGCCGACTACACCTTC. Protein product: CASSSGGADYTF.

This clonotype has ten or more counts. This rearrangement joins TRBV20-1 to TRBJ2-1; the match to TRBD2 covers 7 bases. Per the germline V gene, CDR1 is DFQATT and CDR2 is SNEGSKA (reference sequence). The CDR3 is 14 residues long. V lost 0 bases to trimming and J lost 9 bases; unmatched junction nucleotides: 8. CDR3 amino acids: CSARDFSGGGEQFF. In nucleotides, the CDR3 is TGCAGTGCTAGAGATTTTAGTGGGGGGGGTGAGCAGTTCTTC.

The genes are TRBV6-1 and TRBJ1-5; weak D call: TRBD1 (5 bases). CDR1 and CDR2 (germline): MNHNS, SASEGT. V lost 7 bases and J 4 bases, leaving 17 bases between the germline ends. The CDR3 sequence is 15 residues long. This CDR3 is CASNLLGGVNQPQHF. The DNA for the CDR3 is TGTGCCAGCAACCTGCTCGGGGGAGTAAATCAGCCCCAGCATTTT.